Listed below are T cell receptor beta chains from one sample, sequenced in a study of cytomegalovirus exposure and HLA in healthy donors. Method: immunoSEQ multiplex PCR; TCRdb's copy keeps in-frame clones and lacks some. The repertoire includes over 150,000 clones, roughly 87% of them detected once, and more than 0.2% sits in the top ten. Input material: PBMCs. All receptors derive from a girl under three years old in good health and CMV-seronegative. CDR3s include the opening cysteine and the closing phenylalanine or tryptophan. The D gene is left open where the match is weak. Where a row states a size, it is once, few, many or the class of an expanded clone; other rows omit it.

TRBV5-3,NA,TRBJ2-6,few,CARSWRTLYHSGANVLTF,TGTGCCAGAAGCTGGAGAACCCTCTATCACTCTGGGGCCAACGTCCTGACTTTC
TRBV9,NA,TRBJ1-6,NA,CASSVGGRNSPLHF,TGTGCCAGCAGCGTAGGAGGGCGGAATTCACCCCTCCACTTT
TRBV6-5,TRBD1,TRBJ1-2,NA,CASSYSDRGFYGYTF,TGTGCCAGCAGTTATTCGGACAGGGGCTTCTATGGCTACACCTTC
TRBV19,TRBD1,TRBJ1-2,NA,CASSPGGQVYGYTF,TGTGCCAGTAGTCCCGGCGGACAGGTCTATGGCTACACCTTC
TRBV30,TRBD2,TRBJ2-1,NA,CAWSAGRKRGGRYNEQFF,TGTGCCTGGAGCGCAGGGCGGAAGCGGGGGGGCCGATACAATGAGCAGTTCTTC
TRBV6-1,NA,TRBJ2-7,NA,CASSKSGRGEQYF,TGTGCCAGCAGCAAAAGCGGCCGTGGCGAGCAGTACTTC
TRBV27,NA,TRBJ2-7,NA,CASSLSPPGVTEQYF,TGTGCCAGCAGTTTATCCCCCCCGGGAGTTACCGAGCAGTACTTC
TRBV10-3,TRBD2,TRBJ2-3,few,CAISDTREAGDTQYF,TGTGCCATCAGTGACACGCGGGAGGCTGGAGATACGCAGTATTTT
TRBV4-1,NA,TRBJ2-5,NA,CASSQYEPGLRETQYF,TGCGCCAGCAGCCAATATGAGCCGGGACTGAGGGAGACCCAGTACTTC
TRBV2,NA,TRBJ2-4,NA,CASSEKTRGLAKNIQYF,TGTGCCAGCAGTGAAAAGACGCGGGGGCTAGCCAAAAACATTCAGTACTTC
TRBV28,NA,TRBJ1-1,NA,CASSFIQGWNTEAFF,TGTGCCAGCAGTTTTATACAGGGCTGGAACACTGAAGCTTTCTTT
TRBV10-1,TRBD1,TRBJ2-1,NA,CASSGNSRTGRAQFF,TGCGCCAGCAGTGGGAATTCCCGGACAGGGCGGGCACAGTTCTTC
TRBV5-4,TRBD2,TRBJ2-1,NA,CASSLSRLLAGGAYNEQFF,TGTGCCAGCAGCTTGTCGAGGTTGCTAGCGGGGGGAGCTTACAATGAGCAGTTCTTC
TRBV6-5,NA,TRBJ2-3,NA,CASSTAVPSTDTQYF,TGTGCCAGCAGTACAGCGGTTCCTAGCACAGATACGCAGTATTTT
TRBV7-9,TRBD2,TRBJ2-1,NA,CASSKGLAANNEQFF,TGTGCCAGCAGCAAGGGACTAGCGGCAAACAATGAGCAGTTCTTC
TRBV4-3,TRBD1,TRBJ2-3,NA,CASSQDLLWDRGTDTQYF,TGCGCCAGCAGCCAAGATCTTCTTTGGGACAGGGGTACAGATACGCAGTATTTT
TRBV9,TRBD2,TRBJ2-3,NA,CASSVRLAGSTDTQYF,TGTGCCAGCAGCGTTAGGCTAGCGGGAAGCACAGATACGCAGTATTTT
TRBV5-6,TRBD2,TRBJ2-1,NA,CASSRRLAGVGNEQFF,TGTGCCAGCAGCCGAAGACTAGCGGGAGTGGGGAATGAGCAGTTCTTC
TRBV7-9,NA,TRBJ2-1,NA,CASSLIYEAYNEQFF,TGTGCCAGCAGCTTAATCTACGAAGCGTACAATGAGCAGTTCTTC
TRBV2,NA,TRBJ2-7,NA,CASKRETYEQYF,TGTGCCAGCAAACGGGAAACCTACGAGCAGTACTTC
TRBV9,TRBD2,TRBJ2-2,NA,CASSRAGGKAGELFF,TGTGCCAGCAGCCGAGCGGGGGGGAAGGCCGGGGAGCTGTTTTTT
TRBV29-1,NA,TRBJ2-2,NA,CSVVTNTGELFF,TGCAGCGTTGTAACGAACACCGGGGAGCTGTTTTTT
TRBV19,TRBD1,TRBJ2-2,NA,CASSILDRVNGELFF,TGTGCCAGTAGTATACTAGACAGGGTGAACGGGGAGCTGTTTTTT
TRBV7-9,TRBD1,TRBJ1-6,NA,CASSPWTGGAWSPLHF,TGTGCCAGCAGCCCCTGGACAGGGGGCGCATGGTCACCCCTCCACTTT
TRBV18,NA,TRBJ2-4,few,CASSPSWGRENIQYF,TGTGCCAGCTCACCATCCTGGGGCAGGGAAAACATTCAGTACTTC
TRBV6-9,TRBD2,TRBJ2-5,NA,CASRRTSRTQYF,TGTGCCAGCAGACGGACTAGTCGGACCCAGTACTTC
TRBV10-3,NA,TRBJ2-1,NA,CAISEWAVRNEQFF,TGTGCCATCAGTGAGTGGGCAGTCCGAAATGAGCAGTTCTTC
TRBV19,TRBD1,TRBJ1-4,NA,CASSARDRGAIGSEKLFF,TGTGCCAGTAGTGCCCGGGACAGGGGCGCTATAGGAAGTGAAAAACTGTTTTTT
TRBV18,NA,TRBJ2-7,NA,CASSPIPSDSAYEQYF,TGTGCCAGCTCACCAATCCCCTCAGACAGCGCCTACGAGCAGTACTTC
TRBV9,TRBD2,TRBJ2-3,NA,CASSVETSGYSTDTQYF,TGTGCCAGCAGCGTAGAGACTAGCGGGTATAGCACAGATACGCAGTATTTT
TRBV4-1,TRBD1,TRBJ2-6,NA,CASSQDFRDSVSGANVLTF,TGCGCCAGCAGCCAAGATTTCCGGGACAGCGTTTCTGGGGCCAACGTCCTGACTTTC
TRBV7-8,NA,TRBJ2-1,NA,CASSLARASERYNEQFF,TGTGCCAGCAGCTTAGCCAGGGCCTCAGAGAGGTACAATGAGCAGTTCTTC
TRBV5-5,NA,TRBJ1-2,NA,CASRGTPLLNYGYTF,TGTGCCAGCAGGGGGACTCCTCTTCTAAACTATGGCTACACCTTC
TRBV5-4,NA,TRBJ1-1,NA,CASSLGVNTEAFF,TGTGCCAGCAGCTTAGGGGTGAACACTGAAGCTTTCTTT
TRBV6-1,NA,TRBJ1-1,NA,CASSGLQGNTEAFF,TGTGCCAGCAGTGGTCTACAGGGGAACACTGAAGCTTTCTTT
TRBV9,NA,TRBJ2-3,NA,CASSATGSTDTQYF,TGTGCCAGCAGCGCCACAGGGTCAACAGATACGCAGTATTTT
TRBV5-1,TRBD1,TRBJ2-2,NA,CASRNRGSAPGELFF,TGCGCCAGCAGAAACAGGGGAAGCGCCCCCGGGGAGCTGTTTTTT
TRBV19,TRBD1,TRBJ2-5,NA,CASSAQTGKGETQYF,TGTGCCAGTAGTGCGCAGACAGGGAAAGGGGAGACCCAGTACTTC
TRBV2,TRBD1,TRBJ1-2,NA,CASSEGTGTGGYTF,TGTGCCAGCAGTGAAGGGACAGGGACTGGTGGCTACACCTTC